This entry features one T cell receptor beta chain sequence. Its antigen target is currently unknown. Base qualities are not provided; no much larger clone lies one nucleotide away. The lymph node samples were taken from the axillary draining lymph nodes of breast cancer patients. This sample was sequenced with an Illumina HiSeq 2000. TCR beta chain libraries were generated through multiplex PCR amplification. The amplified TCR beta chain products were analyzed by high-throughput sequencing. The raw public data were reprocessed by TCRdb itself: fastp quality trimming at Q25, MiXCR clonotype calling, in-frame beta chains only. Here each entry gathers all rows of one CDR3 protein and keeps the most common genes and DNA. The sample table holds more than 200,000 distinct CDR3 sequences, of which roughly 32% were seen once. Together, the top ten hold approximately 1.5% of the sample. The germline V gene specifies SGDLS as CDR1 and YYNGEE as CDR2. V was cut back by 5 bases and J by 5 bases, leaving a gap of 13 bases between them. The CDR3, from cysteine to phenylalanine, totals 13 residues. The only DNA kept is the CDR3, 39 bases in frame from the first base.

The sample comes from a study of breast tumors, draining lymph nodes, adjacent tissues (dated by TCRdb to between 2015 and 2016). Some background on the complete study: In breast cancer patients, the study compared the TCR beta repertoires of tumor, adjacent nontumor tissue and axillary lymph nodes. The study aimed to assess the relationships and possible T-cell exchange between tumor, surrounding tissue and draining lymph node repertoires in human breast cancer.

General findings and caveats noted by the study authors: The conclusion that tumor T cells originate in lymph nodes was framed as consistent with a hypothesis rather than directly demonstrated. A scenario in which most tumor T cells derive from the lymph node and then expand within tumor tissue was judged to be consistent with the data. Tumor T-cell repertoires showed less diversity than lymph node repertoires and more diversity than nontumor tissue repertoires, and tumor T-cell repertoires showed preferential V and J gene usage. The similarity between tumor and nontumor tissue repertoires was significantly greater in luminal-like breast cancer than in basal-like breast cancer.

The chain is assembled from TRBV9 and TRBJ2-5, with the identity of the D gene unclear. Material for sequencing was axillary lymph node tissue. This receptor was obtained from a female donor with breast cancer. Some clones in this sample may be carry-over from other donors' samples. The DNA reads as follows: TGTGCCAGCAGTCGAAACACCGGGGAGACCCAGTACTTC. Protein translation: CASSRNTGETQYF.